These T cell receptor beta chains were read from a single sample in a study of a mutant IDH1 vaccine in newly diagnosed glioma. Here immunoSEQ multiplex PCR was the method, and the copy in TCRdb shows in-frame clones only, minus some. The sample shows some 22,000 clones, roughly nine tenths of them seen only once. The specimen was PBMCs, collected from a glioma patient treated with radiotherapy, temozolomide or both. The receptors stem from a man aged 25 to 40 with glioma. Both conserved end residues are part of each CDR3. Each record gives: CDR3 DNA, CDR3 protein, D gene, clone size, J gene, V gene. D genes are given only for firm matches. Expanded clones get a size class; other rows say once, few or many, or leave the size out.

TGTGCCAGCAGTGACTCGTCCTATACTAGCGGCACAGATACGCAGTATTTT | CASSDSSYTSGTDTQYF | TRBD2 | NA | TRBJ2-3 | TRBV6-4
TGTGCCAGCAGCTTGGCGCGGGACAGCTATGGCTACACCTTC | CASSLARDSYGYTF | TRBD1 | NA | TRBJ1-2 | TRBV5-6
TGTGCCAGCAGCGATTCGACAGATACGCAGTATTTT | CASSDSTDTQYF | NA | NA | TRBJ2-3 | TRBV7-8
TGTGCCAGCAGTTTTAGCCCAGATACGCAGTATTTT | CASSFSPDTQYF | NA | NA | TRBJ2-3 | TRBV6-5
TGTGCCAGTAGTATGGCGGGAGGAAAAAATACGCAGTATTTT | CASSMAGGKNTQYF | TRBD2 | NA | TRBJ2-3 | TRBV19
TGTGCCAGCAGCTTAAGACAGGGGGCAGTTAATGAAAAACTGTTTTTT | CASSLRQGAVNEKLFF | TRBD1 | NA | TRBJ1-4 | TRBV5-5
TGTGCCAGCAGCGTGACTAACTCGGCGCAGTATTTT | CASSVTNSAQYF | NA | once | TRBJ2-3 | TRBV5-6
TGTGCCAGCAGTCCCCCCTCCCACGGATATGGCTACACCTTC | CASSPPSHGYGYTF | NA | NA | TRBJ1-2 | TRBV28
TGCAGCGTTGAAGAGGTAGGGGGGGTTTTCTACAATGAGCAGTTCTTC | CSVEEVGGVFYNEQFF | NA | NA | TRBJ2-1 | TRBV29-1
TGTGCCAGCAGCTTGACGCTTGGACCACAAGAGACCCAGTACTTC | CASSLTLGPQETQYF | NA | once | TRBJ2-5 | TRBV5-6
TGTGCCAGCAGCTTGGAGGAAAATGAGCAGTTCTTC | CASSLEENEQFF | NA | NA | TRBJ2-1 | TRBV5-6
TGTGCCAGCAGCCAAAGGCGGGAGGGCCGCACAGATACGCAGTATTTT | CASSQRREGRTDTQYF | TRBD2 | NA | TRBJ2-3 | TRBV5-5
TGTGCCAGCAGTCCGCGATTCCCAGGGACAGATAGCAATCAGCCCCAGCATTTT | CASSPRFPGTDSNQPQHF | TRBD1 | NA | TRBJ1-5 | TRBV27
TGTGCCAGCAGCTATCTAGCGCCTTCCTCTGGGGCCAACGTCCTGACTTTC | CASSYLAPSSGANVLTF | NA | NA | TRBJ2-6 | TRBV7-8
TGCGCCAGCAGCTCGACTAGCGGGAGGGCCCCCGGGGAGCTGTTTTTT | CASSSTSGRAPGELFF | TRBD2 | NA | TRBJ2-2 | TRBV10-1
TGTGCCAGCAGTTTCCGACTAGCGGACCTCTGGGAGCAGTACTTC | CASSFRLADLWEQYF | TRBD2 | NA | TRBJ2-7 | TRBV6-8
TGCGCCAGCAGCCTCCCCGGATACGAGCAGTACTTC | CASSLPGYEQYF | NA | NA | TRBJ2-7 | TRBV5-1
TGTGCCAGTAGTGACAGTAGCAATCAGCCCCAGCATTTT | CASSDSSNQPQHF | NA | NA | TRBJ1-5 | TRBV19
TGCAGTGGGACCGAGATGAATGAGCAGTTCTTC | CSGTEMNEQFF | NA | few | TRBJ2-1 | TRBV20-1
TGTGCCAGCAGTGAGCTGACAGGGAATGAAAAACTGTTTTTT | CASSELTGNEKLFF | TRBD1 | NA | TRBJ1-4 | TRBV25-1